This T cell receptor (beta chain) emerged from a study of CD8 T cells in Susac syndrome. Relapsing-remitting disease, either stable or active, was present in the multiple sclerosis controls, who were treatment-naive patients. Both CD4+ and CD8+ T cells were negatively isolated, and TEMRA cells underwent FACS enrichment. RNA in amounts of 0.5 to 1 ug was reverse transcribed with random hexamers. Amplification of TCR beta CDR3 by immunoSEQ multiplex PCR spanned 54 Vbeta and 13 Jbeta. TCRdb reprocessed the immunoSEQ multiplex PCR reads with MiXCR, giving one entry per CDR3 protein. The data contain around 200,000 distinct CDR3 sequences, more than 85% of them singletons. The sequence was collected from a human donor with multiple sclerosis. Material for sequencing was CD8+ T cells from PBMCs.

CDR3 coding DNA: TGTGCCAGCAGGGTCAAGGAGGGGAGGCAGCCCCAGCATTTT. It translates to CASRVKEGRQPQHF. The chain joins TRBV7-3 to TRBJ1-5; D is perhaps TRBD1 (5 bases). The germline CDR1 and CDR2 sequences are SGHTA and FQGTGA. The CDR3 totals 14 residues. V was clipped by 6 bases and J by 7 bases, with 16 bases between them.